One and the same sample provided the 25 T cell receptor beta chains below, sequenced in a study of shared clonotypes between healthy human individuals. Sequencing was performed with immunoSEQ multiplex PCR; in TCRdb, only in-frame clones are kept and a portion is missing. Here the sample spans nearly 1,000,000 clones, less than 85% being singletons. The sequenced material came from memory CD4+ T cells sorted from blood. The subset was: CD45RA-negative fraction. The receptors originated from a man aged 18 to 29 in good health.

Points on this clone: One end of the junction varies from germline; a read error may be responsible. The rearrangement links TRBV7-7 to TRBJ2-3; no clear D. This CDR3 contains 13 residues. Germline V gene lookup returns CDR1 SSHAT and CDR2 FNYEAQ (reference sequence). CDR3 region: CASSSRISDTQYF. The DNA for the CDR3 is TGTGCTAGCAGCTCCAGAATATCAGATACGCAGTATTTT.

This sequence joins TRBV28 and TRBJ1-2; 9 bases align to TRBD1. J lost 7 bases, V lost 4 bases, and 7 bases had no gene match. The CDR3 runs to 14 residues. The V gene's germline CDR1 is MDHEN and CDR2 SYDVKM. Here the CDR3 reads CASSSRTGAFGYTF. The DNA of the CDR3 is TGTGCCAGCAGTTCGCGGACAGGGGCTTTTGGCTACACCTTC.

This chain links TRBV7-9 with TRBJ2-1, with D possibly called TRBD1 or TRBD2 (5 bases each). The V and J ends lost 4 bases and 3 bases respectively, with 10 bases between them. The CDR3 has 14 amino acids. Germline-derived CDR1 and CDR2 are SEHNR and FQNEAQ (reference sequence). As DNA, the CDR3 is TGTGCCAGCAGCTCCCGGGACCTCTACAATGAGCAGTTCTTC. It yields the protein CASSSRDLYNEQFF.

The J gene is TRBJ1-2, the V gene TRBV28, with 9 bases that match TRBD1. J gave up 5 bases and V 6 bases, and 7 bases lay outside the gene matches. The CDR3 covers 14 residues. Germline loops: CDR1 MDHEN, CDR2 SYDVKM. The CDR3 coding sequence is TGTGCCAGCAGGGGGACAGGGCGTCTATATGGCTACACCTTC. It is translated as CASRGTGRLYGYTF.

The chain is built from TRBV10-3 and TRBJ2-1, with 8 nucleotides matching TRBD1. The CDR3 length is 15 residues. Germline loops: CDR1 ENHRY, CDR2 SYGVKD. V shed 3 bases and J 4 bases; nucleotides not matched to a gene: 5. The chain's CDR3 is CAISDQGAAYNEQFF. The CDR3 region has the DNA TGTGCCATCAGTGATCAGGGGGCCGCGTACAATGAGCAGTTCTTC.

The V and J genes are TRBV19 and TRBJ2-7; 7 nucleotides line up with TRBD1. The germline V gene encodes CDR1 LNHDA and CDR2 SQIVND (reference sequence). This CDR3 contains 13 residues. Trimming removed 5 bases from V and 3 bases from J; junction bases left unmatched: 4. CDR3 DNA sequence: TGTGCCAGTAGTTTCTACAGGGGCTACGAGCAGTACTTC. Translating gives CASSFYRGYEQYF.

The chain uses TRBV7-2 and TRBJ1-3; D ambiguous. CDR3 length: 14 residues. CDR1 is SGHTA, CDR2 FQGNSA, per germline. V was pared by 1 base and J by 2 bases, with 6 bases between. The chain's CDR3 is CASSLGSPGNTIYF. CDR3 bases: TGTGCCAGCAGCTTAGGAAGTCCTGGAAACACCATATATTTT.

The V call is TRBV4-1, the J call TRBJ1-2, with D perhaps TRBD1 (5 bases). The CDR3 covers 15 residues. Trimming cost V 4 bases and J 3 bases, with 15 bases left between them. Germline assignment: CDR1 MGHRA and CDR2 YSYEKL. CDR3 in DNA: TGCGCCAGCAGCCCCGACTCGGGGGGATACTATGGCTACACCTTC. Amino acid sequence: CASSPDSGGYYGYTF.

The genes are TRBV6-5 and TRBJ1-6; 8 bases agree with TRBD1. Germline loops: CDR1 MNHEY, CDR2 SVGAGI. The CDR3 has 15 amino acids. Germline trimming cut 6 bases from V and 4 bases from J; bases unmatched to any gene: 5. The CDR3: CASSFDRGYNSPLHF. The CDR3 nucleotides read TGTGCCAGCAGCTTCGACAGGGGTTATAATTCACCCCTCCACTTT.

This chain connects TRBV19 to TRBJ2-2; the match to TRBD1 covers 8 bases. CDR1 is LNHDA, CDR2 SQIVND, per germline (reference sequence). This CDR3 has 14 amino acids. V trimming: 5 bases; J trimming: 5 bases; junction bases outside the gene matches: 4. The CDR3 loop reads CASSRQGQTGELFF. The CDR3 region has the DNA TGTGCCAGTAGTCGACAGGGGCAAACCGGGGAGCTGTTTTTT.

The CDR3, as DNA: TGTGCCAGCAGTCCGGGACTAGGGGAGACCCAGTACTTC. It is translated as CASSPGLGETQYF. The chain is built from TRBV2 and TRBJ2-5, with TRBD2 matching over 8 bases. The V and J ends lost 5 bases and 5 bases, in that order; junction bases with no gene match: 4. Germline CDR1 reads SNHLY; CDR2 reads FYNNEI. This CDR3 is built from 13 residues.

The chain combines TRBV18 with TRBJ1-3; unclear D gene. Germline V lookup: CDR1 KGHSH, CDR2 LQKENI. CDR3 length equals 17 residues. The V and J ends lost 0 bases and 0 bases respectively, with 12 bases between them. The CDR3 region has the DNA TGTGCCAGCTCACCACCGGGCGGCACGTTCTCTGGAAACACCATATATTTT. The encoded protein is CASSPPGGTFSGNTIYF.

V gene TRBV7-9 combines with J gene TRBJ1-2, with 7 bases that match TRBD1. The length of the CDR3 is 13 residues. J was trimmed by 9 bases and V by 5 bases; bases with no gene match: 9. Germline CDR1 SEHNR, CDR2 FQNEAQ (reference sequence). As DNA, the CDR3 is TGTGCCAGCAGCGCCGGACAGGCCTCCCGCTACACCTTC. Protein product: CASSAGQASRYTF.

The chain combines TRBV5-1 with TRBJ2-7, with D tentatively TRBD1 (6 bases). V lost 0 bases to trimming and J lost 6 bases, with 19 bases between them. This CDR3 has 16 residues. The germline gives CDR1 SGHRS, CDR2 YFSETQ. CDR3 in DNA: TGCGCCAGCAGCTTGGTAGGGGGTTCTGGTCTCTCCGAGCAGTACTTC. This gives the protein CASSLVGGSGLSEQYF.

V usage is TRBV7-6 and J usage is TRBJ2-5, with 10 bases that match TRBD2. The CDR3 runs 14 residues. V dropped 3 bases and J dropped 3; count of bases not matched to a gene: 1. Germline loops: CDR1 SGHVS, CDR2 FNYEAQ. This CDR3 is CASSFSGREETQYF. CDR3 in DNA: TGTGCCAGCAGCTTCAGCGGGAGGGAAGAGACCCAGTACTTC.

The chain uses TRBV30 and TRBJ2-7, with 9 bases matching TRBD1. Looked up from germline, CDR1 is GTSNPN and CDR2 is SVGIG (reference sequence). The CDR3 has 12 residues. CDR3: CAGNRGQREQYF. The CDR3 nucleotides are TGTGCGGGAAACAGGGGGCAACGCGAGCAGTACTTC.

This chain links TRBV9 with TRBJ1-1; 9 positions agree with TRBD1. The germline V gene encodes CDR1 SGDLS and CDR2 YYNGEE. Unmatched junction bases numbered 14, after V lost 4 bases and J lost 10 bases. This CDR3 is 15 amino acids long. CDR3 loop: CASSQGTGLGSGAFF. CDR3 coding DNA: TGTGCCAGCAGCCAAGGGACAGGGTTGGGGTCAGGAGCTTTCTTT.

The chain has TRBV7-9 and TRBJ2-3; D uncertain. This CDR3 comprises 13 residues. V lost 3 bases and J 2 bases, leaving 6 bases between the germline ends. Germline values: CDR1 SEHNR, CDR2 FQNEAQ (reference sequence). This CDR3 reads CASSFDNTDTQYF. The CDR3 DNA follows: TGTGCCAGCAGCTTCGACAACACAGATACGCAGTATTTT.

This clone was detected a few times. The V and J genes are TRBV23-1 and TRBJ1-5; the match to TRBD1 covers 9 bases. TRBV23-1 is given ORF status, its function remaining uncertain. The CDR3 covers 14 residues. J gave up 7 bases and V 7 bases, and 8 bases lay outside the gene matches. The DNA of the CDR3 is TGCGCCAGCACTCCAAGGACAGGGGAACAGCCCCAGCATTTT. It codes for CASTPRTGEQPQHF.

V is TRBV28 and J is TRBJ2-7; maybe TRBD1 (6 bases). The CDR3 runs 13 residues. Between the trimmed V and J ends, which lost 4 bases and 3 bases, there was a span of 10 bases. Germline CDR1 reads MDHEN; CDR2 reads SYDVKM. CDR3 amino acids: CASSSRQDYEQYF. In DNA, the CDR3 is TGTGCCAGCAGTTCACGACAGGACTACGAGCAGTACTTC.

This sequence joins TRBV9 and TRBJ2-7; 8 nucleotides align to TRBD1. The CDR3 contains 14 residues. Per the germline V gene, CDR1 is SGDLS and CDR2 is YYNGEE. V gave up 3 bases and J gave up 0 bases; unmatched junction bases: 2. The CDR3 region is CASSGTGNSYEQYF. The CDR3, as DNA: TGTGCCAGCAGCGGGACAGGGAACTCCTACGAGCAGTACTTC.

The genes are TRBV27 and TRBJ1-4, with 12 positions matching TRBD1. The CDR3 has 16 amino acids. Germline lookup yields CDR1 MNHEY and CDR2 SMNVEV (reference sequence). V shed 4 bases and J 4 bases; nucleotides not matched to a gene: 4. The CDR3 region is CASSSGQGAGNEKLFF. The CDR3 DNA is TGTGCCAGCAGTTCGGGACAGGGGGCCGGTAATGAAAAACTGTTTTTT.

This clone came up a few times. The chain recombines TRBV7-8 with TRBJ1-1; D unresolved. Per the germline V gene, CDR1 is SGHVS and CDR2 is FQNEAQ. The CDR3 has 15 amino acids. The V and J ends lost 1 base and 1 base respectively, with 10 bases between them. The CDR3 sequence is CASSLDTAANTEAFF. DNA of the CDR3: TGTGCCAGCAGCTTAGATACTGCGGCGAACACTGAAGCTTTCTTT.

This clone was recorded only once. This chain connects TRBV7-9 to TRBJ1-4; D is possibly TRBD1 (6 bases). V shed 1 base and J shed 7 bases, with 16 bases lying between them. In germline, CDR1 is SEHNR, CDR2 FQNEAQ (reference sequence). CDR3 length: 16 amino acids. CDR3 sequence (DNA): TGTGCCAGCAGCTTAGGGCTGAGGGCAGGGGCTGAAAAACTGTTTTTT. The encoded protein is CASSLGLRAGAEKLFF.

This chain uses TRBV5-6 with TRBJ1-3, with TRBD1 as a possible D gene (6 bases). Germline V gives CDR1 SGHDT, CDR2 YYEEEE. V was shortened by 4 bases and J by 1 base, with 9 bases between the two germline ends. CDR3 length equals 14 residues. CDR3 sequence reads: CASSPTGSGNTIYF. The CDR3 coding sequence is TGTGCCAGCAGCCCGACAGGATCTGGAAACACCATATATTTT. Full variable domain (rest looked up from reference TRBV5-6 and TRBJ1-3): DAGVTQSPTHLIKTRGQQVTLRCSPKSGHDTVSWYQQALGQGPQFIFQYYEEEERQRGNFPDRFSGHQFPNYSSELNVNALLLGDSALYLCASSPTGSGNTIYFGEGSWLTVV.